The entry below gives a single T cell receptor (beta chain) sequence along with its context. The source of the sample is a study of cytomegalovirus exposure and HLA in healthy donors. CDR1 is KGHSH, CDR2 LQKENI, per germline. This CDR3 contains 14 residues. The V gene lost 3 bases and the J gene lost 1 base, with 9 bases spanning the gap. The PCR contained 60 Vbeta and 13 Jbeta primers. TCRdb's copy holds only in-frame clones and misses some; the assay was immunoSEQ multiplex PCR. In the table there are 83,000 or so clones, about three quarters of which are singletons. Sequencing was done on a sample of PBMCs. The rearrangement links TRBV18 to TRBJ1-1, with unresolved D. This clonotype was obtained from a female donor in good health and CMV-seronegative. CDR3 coding DNA: TGTGCCAGCTCACCCTCTCCGGGGAACACTGAAGCTTTCTTT. Amino acid sequence: CASSPSPGNTEAFF.